A single sample is the source of the 23 T cell receptor beta chains below, sequenced in a study of cytomegalovirus exposure and HLA in healthy donors (dated by TCRdb to the late 2010s). Library generation was performed with the immunoSEQ multiplex PCR assay. A mixture of 60 forward primers for TCR Vbeta segments and 13 reverse primers for TCR Jbeta segments was used in the multiplex PCR. TCRdb took this table from immuneACCESS and kept in-frame rearrangements with V and J called. Such tables lack part of the clones; where checked against another copy, unresolved V genes explain under half of the gap, and the rest is unexplained. The sample data list over 30,000 clones, and roughly 89% of these were observed just once. 9.5% to 12% of the sample lies in the top ten. The sequencing sample was made of PBMCs. The receptors shown here come from a woman in her 40s in good health and CMV-seropositive.

The V gene is TRBV4-2, the J gene TRBJ1-1; 8 positions agree with TRBD1. Germline V gives CDR1 LGHNA, CDR2 YNFKEQ. This CDR3 has 16 residues. Losses at the gene ends were 3 bases for V and 2 bases for J; bases not matched to a gene: 8. The DNA of the CDR3 is TGTGCCAGCAGCCAGCCGACCGGGACAGGAAACACTGAAGCTTTCTTT. It encodes CASSQPTGTGNTEAFF.

To note about this clone: A read error may account for a junction end that differs from germline. This rearrangement joins TRBV7-9 to TRBJ1-2, with D tentatively TRBD1 (5 bases). Germline V gives CDR1 SEHNR, CDR2 FQNEAQ (reference sequence). The CDR3 has 15 residues. The CDR3: CSSSPPPPGEYGYTF. CDR3 DNA sequence: TGTTCCAGCAGCCCCCCACCCCCGGGGGAATATGGCTACACCTTC.

This clone was found once. DNA of the CDR3: TGTGCCAGCAGCCCTCAGACAGGGGAGCTTTTATTACAGCCCCAGCATTTT. Its translation: CASSPQTGELLLQPQHF. V gene TRBV4-2 combines with J gene TRBJ1-5, with 8 bases matching TRBD1. Germline lookup yields CDR1 LGHNA and CDR2 YNFKEQ. CDR3 length equals 17 residues. Germline trimming cut 4 bases from V and 7 bases from J; bases unmatched to any gene: 15.

The chain is built from TRBV29-1 and TRBJ2-7, with 8 bases lining up with TRBD1. CDR1 SQVTM and CDR2 ANQGSEA come from the germline V gene. CDR3 length: 14 residues. V was clipped by 6 bases and J by 4 bases; unmatched bases: 11. This CDR3 is CSVLQGEYQYEQYF. In DNA form, the CDR3 reads TGCAGCGTGCTACAGGGGGAGTATCAGTACGAGCAGTACTTC.

The V gene is TRBV7-9, the J gene TRBJ1-6, with 8 bases identical to TRBD1. With V trimmed by 6 bases and J by 7 bases, 2 bases remained unmatched. The CDR3 spans 13 residues. Germline CDR1 SEHNR, CDR2 FQNEAQ (reference sequence). CDR3 sequence reads: CASRRQGNSPLHF. The CDR3 DNA reads as TGTGCCAGCAGGCGACAGGGGAATTCACCCCTCCACTTT.

The chain uses TRBV27 and TRBJ1-1; D perhaps matches TRBD1 (5 bases). The germline gives CDR1 MNHEY, CDR2 SMNVEV (reference sequence). Trimming removed 3 bases from V and 3 bases from J, with 8 bases in between. This CDR3 has 13 amino acids. The CDR3 bases are TGTGCCAGCAGTTTGGGGCGGCACACTGAAGCTTTCTTT. This encodes CASSLGRHTEAFF.

V and J are TRBV28 and TRBJ1-6; D is uncertain. This CDR3 comprises 14 residues. The germline CDR1 and CDR2 sequences are MDHEN and SYDVKM. Trimming cost V 5 bases and J 9 bases, with 14 bases left between them. Here the CDR3 DNA reads TGTGCCAGCAGTCCTCAGGTATTCTTTTCACCCCTCCACTTT. Translation gives CASSPQVFFSPLHF.

This clone was detected a few times. J is TRBJ1-5 and V is TRBV4-3, with a possible D match to TRBD1 (5 bases). Trimming removed 4 bases from V and 0 bases from J, with 13 bases in between. CDR3 length: 16 amino acids. Germline-derived CDR1 and CDR2 are LGHNA and YSLEER. In nucleotides, the CDR3 is TGCGCCAGCAGCCTAAGTTGGGGGGGTAGCAATCAGCCCCAGCATTTT. It specifies CASSLSWGGSNQPQHF.

This chain connects TRBV7-9 to TRBJ2-1; TRBD1 agrees at 7 bases. Germline CDR1 reads SEHNR; CDR2 reads FQNEAQ (reference sequence). V lost 8 bases and J lost 0; bases outside the gene matches: 4. This CDR3 comprises 14 residues. The DNA for the CDR3 is TGTGCCAGCTCCAGGGGGATCTCCTACAATGAGCAGTTCTTC. It encodes CASSRGISYNEQFF. Variable domain in full (rest from reference TRBV7-9 and TRBJ2-1): DTGVSQNPRHKITKRGQNVTFRCDPISEHNRLYWYRQTLGQGPEFLTYFQNEAQLEKSRLLSDRFSAERPKGSFSTLEIQRTEQGDSAMYLCASSRGISYNEQFFGPGTRLTVL.

The V gene is TRBV6-1, the J gene TRBJ2-5, with D maybe TRBD1 (5 bases). The J call may be incorrect, as the DNA end agrees better with TRBJ2-7. The CDR3 has 15 amino acids. Germline CDR1 MNHNS, CDR2 SASEGT. In DNA, the CDR3 is TGTGCCAGCAGTGAATCGGCGCAGGGCTCCTACGAGCAGTACTTC. Protein product: CASSESAQGSYEQYF.

The rearrangement uses TRBV7-8 and TRBJ2-3, with 7 nucleotides matching TRBD1. Per germline, CDR1 SGHVS and CDR2 FQNEAQ. V shed 5 bases, J shed 0 bases, and the junction held 5 bases outside the gene matches. The CDR3 runs to 15 residues. In DNA, the CDR3 is TGTGCCAGCAGCGGACAGACAGGGAGCACAGATACGCAGTATTTT. It encodes CASSGQTGSTDTQYF.

CDR3: CASSIDRGLAGPPYNEQFF. The CDR3 bases are TGTGCCAGTAGTATAGACCGGGGACTAGCGGGTCCCCCCTACAATGAGCAGTTCTTC. The chain carries TRBV19 and TRBJ2-1; TRBD2 matches 12 bases. Germline V gene data show CDR1 as LNHDA and CDR2 as SQIVND (reference sequence). V was clipped by 0 bases and J by 2 bases; unmatched bases: 8. The length of the CDR3 is 19 residues.

The chain joins TRBV28 to TRBJ1-2; D not certain. Germline V lookup: CDR1 MDHEN, CDR2 SYDVKM. The length of the CDR3 is 12 residues. V was trimmed by 6 bases and J by 4 bases, leaving 9 bases between them. In DNA form, the CDR3 reads TGTGCCAGCAGCCAAACAGTCTATGGCTACACCTTC. It translates to CASSQTVYGYTF.

V is TRBV7-9 and J is TRBJ2-3; TRBD2 agrees at 10 bases. From germline, CDR1 is SEHNR and CDR2 FQNEAQ (reference sequence). V lost 7 bases and J lost 5; bases outside the gene matches: 15. The CDR3 consists of 17 residues. The CDR3 region has the DNA TGTGCCAGCAACCTCGGGCTAGCGGGGGCCGAGGGAGATACGCAGTATTTT. Translation gives CASNLGLAGAEGDTQYF.

CDR3 in DNA: TGTGCCAGCAATTTCGGGGGACAGACCTACGAGCAGTACTTC. Its protein product is CASNFGGQTYEQYF. This chain uses TRBV7-9 with TRBJ2-7, with D possibly matching TRBD1 (7 bases). Between the trimmed V and J ends, which lost 7 bases and 2 bases, there was a span of 15 bases. The CDR3 has 14 residues. Germline V gene data show CDR1 as SEHNR and CDR2 as FQNEAQ (reference sequence).

J is TRBJ2-3 and V is TRBV4-2; TRBD2 matches 8 bases. The CDR3 runs 18 residues. With 0 bases clipped from V and 2 bases from J, the junction kept 10 bases outside the gene matches. In germline, CDR1 is LGHNA, CDR2 YNFKEQ. In nucleotides, the CDR3 is TGTGCCAGCAGCCAAGAATTACAAGCGGGGGTGAACACAGATACGCAGTATTTT. Translated: CASSQELQAGVNTDTQYF.

J is TRBJ1-1 and V is TRBV10-3; 8 bases fit TRBD1. Unmatched junction bases numbered 3, after V lost 9 bases and J lost 6 bases. Germline CDR1 reads ENHRY; CDR2 reads SYGVKD. This CDR3 region has 11 residues. CDR3 sequence: CAMTGAPEAFF. DNA for the CDR3: TGTGCCATGACAGGGGCGCCTGAAGCTTTCTTT.

V gene TRBV2 combines with J gene TRBJ2-2; D is uncertain. V dropped 6 bases and J dropped 2 bases, with 7 bases sitting between them. Germline assignment: CDR1 SNHLY and CDR2 FYNNEI. CDR3 size: 13 residues. The CDR3 is CASRAYNTGELFF. The DNA of the CDR3 is TGTGCCAGCAGGGCATACAACACCGGGGAGCTGTTTTTT.

The chain couples TRBV7-8 to TRBJ1-1; 9 bases map to TRBD1. The V and J ends lost 4 bases and 1 base, in that order; junction bases with no gene match: 13. CDR3 length: 18 residues. CDR1 is SGHVS, CDR2 FQNEAQ, per germline. The CDR3 sequence is CASSSLPGQGVKNTEAFF. In DNA form, the CDR3 reads TGTGCCAGCAGCTCCTTACCGGGACAGGGTGTGAAGAACACTGAAGCTTTCTTT.

The rearrangement links TRBV18 to TRBJ1-6; the D gene is possibly TRBD1 (5 bases). Trimming shortened V by 3 bases and J by 5 bases, and 23 bases separated the two germline ends. Germline CDR1 and CDR2: KGHSH and LQKENI. This CDR3 comprises 19 residues. The CDR3 DNA reads as TGTGCCAGCTCACCGAAGGCAGGGTGGGGTGTGGGTGATAATTCACCCCTCCACTTT. It encodes CASSPKAGWGVGDNSPLHF.

The rearrangement joins TRBV6-4 to TRBJ1-6; a weak D match, TRBD1 (5 bases). The CDR3 loop spans 14 amino acids. V lost 6 bases and J 6 bases, leaving 12 bases between the germline ends. Germline lookup yields CDR1 MRHNA and CDR2 SNTAGT. Written as DNA, the CDR3 is TGTGCCAGCAGCCCTGACAGCGTTAATTCACCCCTCCACTTT. Its protein product is CASSPDSVNSPLHF.

The chain recombines TRBV2 with TRBJ1-1; D is unresolved. The CDR3 covers 14 residues. Germline CDR1 and CDR2: SNHLY and FYNNEI. The V gene lost 3 bases and the J gene lost 4 bases, with 12 bases spanning the gap. CDR3 protein: CASSDPGLSTEAFF. CDR3 in DNA: TGTGCCAGCAGTGATCCGGGGTTGAGCACTGAAGCTTTCTTT.

The chain uses TRBV14 and TRBJ2-1; D call uncertain. The V and J ends lost 4 bases and 6 bases respectively, with 7 bases between them. CDR3 length equals 12 residues. Germline values: CDR1 SGHDN, CDR2 FVKESK. The CDR3 protein is CASSPTRNEQFF. The CDR3 DNA sequence: TGTGCCAGCAGCCCGACACGCAATGAGCAGTTCTTC.